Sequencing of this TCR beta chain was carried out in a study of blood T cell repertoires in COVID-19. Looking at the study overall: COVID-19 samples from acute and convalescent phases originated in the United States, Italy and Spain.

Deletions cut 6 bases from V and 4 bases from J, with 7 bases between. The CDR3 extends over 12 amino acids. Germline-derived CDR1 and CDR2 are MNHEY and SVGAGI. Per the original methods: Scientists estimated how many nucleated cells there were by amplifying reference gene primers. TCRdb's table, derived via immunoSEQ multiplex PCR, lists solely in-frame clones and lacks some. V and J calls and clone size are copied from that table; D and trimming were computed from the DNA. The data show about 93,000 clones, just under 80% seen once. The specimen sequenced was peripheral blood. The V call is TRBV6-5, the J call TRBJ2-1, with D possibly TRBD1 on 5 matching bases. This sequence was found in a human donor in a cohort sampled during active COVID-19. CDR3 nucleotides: TGTGCCAGCAGAACAGGATACAATGAGCAGTTCTTC. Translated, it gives CASRTGYNEQFF.